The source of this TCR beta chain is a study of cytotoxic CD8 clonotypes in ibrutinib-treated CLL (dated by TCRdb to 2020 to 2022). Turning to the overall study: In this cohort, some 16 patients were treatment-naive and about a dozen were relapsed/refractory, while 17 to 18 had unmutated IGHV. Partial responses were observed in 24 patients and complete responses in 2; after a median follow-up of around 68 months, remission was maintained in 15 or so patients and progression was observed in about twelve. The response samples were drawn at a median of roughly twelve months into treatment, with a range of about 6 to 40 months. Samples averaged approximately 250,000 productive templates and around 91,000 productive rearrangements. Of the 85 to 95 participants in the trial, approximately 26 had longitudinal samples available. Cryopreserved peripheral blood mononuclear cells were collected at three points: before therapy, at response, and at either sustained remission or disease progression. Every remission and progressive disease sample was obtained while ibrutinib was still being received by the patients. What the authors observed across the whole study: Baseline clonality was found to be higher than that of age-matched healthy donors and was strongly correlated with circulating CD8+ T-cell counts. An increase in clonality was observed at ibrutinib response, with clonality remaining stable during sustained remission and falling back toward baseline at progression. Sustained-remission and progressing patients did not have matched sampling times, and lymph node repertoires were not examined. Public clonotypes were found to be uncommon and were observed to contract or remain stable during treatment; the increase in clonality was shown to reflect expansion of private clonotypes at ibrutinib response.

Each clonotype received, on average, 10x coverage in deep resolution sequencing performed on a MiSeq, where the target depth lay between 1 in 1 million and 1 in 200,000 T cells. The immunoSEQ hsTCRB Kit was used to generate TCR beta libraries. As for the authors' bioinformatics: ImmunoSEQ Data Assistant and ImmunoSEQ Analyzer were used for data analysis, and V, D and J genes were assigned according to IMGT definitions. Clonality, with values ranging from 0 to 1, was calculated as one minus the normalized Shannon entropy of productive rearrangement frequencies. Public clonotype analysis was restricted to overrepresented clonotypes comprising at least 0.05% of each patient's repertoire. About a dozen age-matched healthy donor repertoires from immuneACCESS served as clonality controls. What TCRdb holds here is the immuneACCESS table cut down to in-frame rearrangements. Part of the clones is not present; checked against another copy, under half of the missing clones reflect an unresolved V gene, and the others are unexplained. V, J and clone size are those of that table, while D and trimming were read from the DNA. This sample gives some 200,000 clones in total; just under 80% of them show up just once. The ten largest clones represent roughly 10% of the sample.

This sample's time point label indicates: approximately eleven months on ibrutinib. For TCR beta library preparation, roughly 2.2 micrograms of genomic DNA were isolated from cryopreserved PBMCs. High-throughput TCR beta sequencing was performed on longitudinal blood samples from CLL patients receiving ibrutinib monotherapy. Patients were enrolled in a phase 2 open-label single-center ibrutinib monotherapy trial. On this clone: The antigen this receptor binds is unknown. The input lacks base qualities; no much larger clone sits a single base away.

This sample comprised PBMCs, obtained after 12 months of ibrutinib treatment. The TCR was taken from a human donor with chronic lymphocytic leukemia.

CDR3 protein: CASSLEAASANVLTF. The nucleotides read TGCGCCAGCAGCTTGGAAGCCGCGTCGGCCAACGTCCTGACTTTC. The chain is encoded by TRBV5-1 joined to TRBJ2-6; too little of a D gene remains to name it. The CDR3 numbers 15 residues from cysteine through phenylalanine. Only the CDR3 portion is preserved as DNA: 45 bases, with reading frame beginning at the first base. V lost 0 bases and J lost 6 bases; the stretch between them is 10 bases long. Sequences SGHRS (CDR1) and YFSETQ (CDR2) are obtained from the germline V gene.